The sequence of this T cell receptor beta chain was determined in a study of Ad26.COV2.S vaccination and SARS-CoV-2 variants (dated by TCRdb to the early 2020s). For the study in its entirety: Vaccine-arm donors were drawn from COV1001, a multicentre, randomized, double-blind, placebo-controlled phase I-IIa trial of Ad26.COV2.S in healthy adults. Ad26.COV2.S was administered intramuscularly at 5 x 10^10 or 1 x 10^11 viral particles, either as a single shot or as two shots given 56 days apart. Participants in the trial were split at random into five groups of five each, receiving low-dose or high-dose Ad26.COV2.S once or twice, or else placebo on both occasions. Investigators remained blinded to trial group allocation during experiments and outcome assessment. Sequencing of the TCRbeta repertoire served to evaluate the specificity and breadth of SARS-CoV-2-reactive T cell receptors following Ad26.COV2.S vaccination. A total of approximately 30 samples were included in the TCR-sequenced set, comprising some 20 Ad26.COV2.S vaccine recipients, 5 placebo recipients and 8 SARS-CoV-2 convalescent individuals. The study at large found these results: Vaccine and placebo recipients had similar non-spike TCR breadth, a finding consistent with the vaccine containing only spike. Ad26.COV2.S recipients had higher spike-specific TCR breadth than placebo recipients (P = 0.0014). According to the authors, total T cell responses may have been underestimated by the TCR breadth and depth analyses. The study was not powered to compare responses between vaccine doses or regimens. Substantial breadth of spike-specific CD8+ and CD4+ T cell responses was reported after vaccination.

In light of the paper, this sample's treatment or condition label describes: roughly 18 received Ad26.COV2.S at low or high dose, single or two shots; several received placebo; per-sample allocation not given. Repertoires of vaccine and placebo recipients were sequenced from samples taken on day 63 after the first injection. Between 29 July and 7 August 2020, Cohort 1b enrolled 20 to 30 adults aged 18-55 years at one site in Boston, USA. Ad26.COV2.S was a replication-incompetent adenovirus type 26 vector expressing a prefusion-stabilized SARS-CoV-2 spike protein from the original Wuhan strain. For this clone: There is no known antigen for this receptor. No quality values exist for individual bases; no much larger clone is one base distant.

The immunoSEQ Assay was the method used to sequence TCRbeta CDR3 regions. After extraction, genomic DNA underwent amplification by bias-controlled multiplex PCR, followed by high-throughput sequencing. The authors' analysis ran thus. To quantify the absolute abundance of every unique TCRbeta CDR3 region, sequences were collapsed and filtered. T cell fraction was estimated by normalizing TCRbeta template counts to usable DNA, with usable DNA measured through amplification of reference genes found in all nucleated cells. Repertoire TCRs were annotated as SARS-CoV-2-specific when V gene, CDR3 amino acid sequence and J gene were exactly matched to a known reactive TCR set. The reference SARS-CoV-2 TCR set came from MIRA and was filtered for enrichment in COVID-19-positive ImmuneCODE repertoires, removing public or cross-reactive TCRs. Using the MIRA antigens, annotated TCRs were further analysed by specific ORF or by position within an ORF. Breadth was defined as annotated unique rearrangements over total unique productive rearrangements; depth was the summed frequency of those rearrangements. Group comparisons of TCR breadth used two-sided Wilcoxon rank-sum tests. TCRdb stores this immuneACCESS table with in-frame sequences only. Part of the clones is absent; in the studies checked, under half of the shortfall reflects unresolved V genes, and no reason is known for the rest. V and J calls and clone size are copied from that table; D and trimming were computed from the DNA. In this sample the table shows around 340,000 clones, 85% to 90% of which occur a single time. The biggest ten clones account for under 6% of the sample.

The TCR sequence derives from a person between 18 and 65 years old who received the Ad26.COV2.S COVID-19 vaccine or a placebo. The specimen comprised peripheral blood, sampled in a trial of Ad26.COV2.S vaccine versus placebo.

CDR3 sequence: CASSSAMYNEQFF. The DNA is TGTGCCAGCAGCTCCGCGATGTACAATGAGCAGTTCTTC. The chain is encoded by TRBV27 joined to TRBJ2-1; no D gene call is confident. Between the V and J ends, shortened by 6 bases and 4 bases respectively, the junction contains 10 bases. From cysteine to phenylalanine, the CDR3 is 13 amino acids long. Only CDR3 DNA is held: 39 bases, read in frame from base 1. CDR1 MNHEY and CDR2 SMNVEV were looked up in the germline V gene (reference sequence).